One and the same sample provided the 30 T cell receptor beta chains below, sequenced in a study of HIV-infected patients and healthy controls. 500 ng RNA was reverse transcribed with alpha and beta constant-region primers. Using multiplexing indices, alpha and beta chain libraries were generated apart by chain-specific third strand synthesis. TCRdb reprocessed the 5' RACE reads via MiXCR and lists one record per CDR3 protein. The top ten clones hold under 5% of a sample with tens of thousands of distinct CDR3 sequences, about 8.5% of them seen once. The repertoire came from unfractionated whole blood and reflected all unsorted peripheral T cells. Sequencing used blood. All receptors derive from an adult in good health.

Many counts were recorded for this clonotype. The chain combines TRBV28 with TRBJ2-7; a possible D gene is TRBD1 (7 bases). CDR1 and CDR2 from the germline V gene are MDHEN and SYDVKM. Trimming removed 8 bases from V and 7 bases from J, with 21 bases in between. The CDR3 runs to 14 residues. CDR3 protein: CASGGGPPKREQYF. The CDR3 DNA is TGTGCCAGCGGAGGGGGCCCCCCGAAGAGGGAGCAGTACTTC.

There are many counts of this clonotype. CDR3 protein: CASRLTGAYGYTF. In nucleotides, the CDR3 is TGTGCCAGCAGACTGACAGGAGCCTATGGCTACACCTTC. The chain couples TRBV7-2 to TRBJ1-2, with D perhaps TRBD1 (6 bases). The germline V gene encodes CDR1 SGHTA and CDR2 FQGNSA. V lost 6 bases and J lost 4, with 12 bases in between. This CDR3 is 13 amino acids long.

This clonotype was found many times. V gene TRBV28 combines with J gene TRBJ2-5; the D is unclear. The CDR3 runs 13 residues. CDR1 is MDHEN, CDR2 SYDVKM, per germline. Deletions cut 3 bases from V and 2 bases from J, with 7 bases between. The CDR3 protein is CASSFLGQETQYF. As DNA, the CDR3 is TGTGCCAGCAGTTTTTTGGGTCAAGAGACCCAGTACTTC. The complete variable domain, with remaining parts taken from reference TRBV28 and TRBJ2-5, reads DVKVTQSSRYLVKRTGEKVFLECVQDMDHENMFWYRQDPGLGLRLIYFSYDVKMKEKGDIPEGYSVSREKKERFSLILESASTNQTSMYLCASSFLGQETQYFGPGTRLLVL.

This clonotype has ten or more counts. The CDR3, as DNA: TGCGCCAGCAGCTTGTTTTCAGGGTCGAAAGAAGCTTTCTTT. Its protein is CASSLFSGSKEAFF. The chain has TRBV5-1 and TRBJ1-1; the D gene is possibly TRBD1 (5 bases). V was pared by 1 base and J by 8 bases, with 15 bases between. In germline, CDR1 is SGHRS, CDR2 YFSETQ. There are 14 residues in the CDR3.

This clonotype has a count of ten or more. V is TRBV7-9 and J is TRBJ2-1; TRBD2 might be the D (5 bases). Looked up from germline, CDR1 is SEHNR and CDR2 is FQNEAQ (reference sequence). Trimming left V 8 bases short and J 6 bases short, with 17 bases between. This CDR3 has 14 amino acids. The CDR3 DNA follows: TGTGCCAGCTCCTTGGGAGCGTCGGCCAATGAGCAGTTCTTC. Protein product: CASSLGASANEQFF.

This clonotype was observed at least ten times. The chain combines TRBV7-8 with TRBJ1-1; D remains ambiguous. CDR1 and CDR2 (germline): SGHVS, FQNEAQ. V lost 9 bases and J lost 0, with 8 bases in between. The CDR3 has 12 residues. The chain's CDR3 is CASGRLNTEAFF. CDR3 DNA: TGTGCCAGTGGGCGGTTGAACACTGAAGCTTTCTTT. The full variable domain, completed using reference TRBV7-8 and TRBJ1-1, is GAGVSQSPRYKVAKRGQDVALRCDPISGHVSLFWYQQALGQGPEFLTYFQNEAQLDKSGLPSDRFFAERPEGSVSTLKIQRTQQEDSAVYLCASGRLNTEAFFGQGTRLTVV.

The V and J genes are TRBV27 and TRBJ1-1; a possible D gene is TRBD1 (6 bases). The germline V gene has CDR1 MNHEY and CDR2 SMNVEV (reference sequence). This CDR3 contains 11 residues. Trimming removed 10 bases from V and 11 bases from J, with 17 bases in between. The CDR3 here is CATPLQGTAFF. The DNA of the CDR3 is TGTGCCACTCCTCTGCAGGGGACGGCTTTCTTT.

This clonotype was seen ten or more times. The J gene is TRBJ1-5, the V gene TRBV12-3 or TRBV12-4, with D uncertain. This CDR3 spans 13 amino acids. Deletions cut 3 bases from V and 7 bases from J, with 10 bases between. CDR3 DNA: TGTGCCAGCAGTTTTTCCTTGGGGCAGCCCCAGCATTTT. Amino acids: CASSFSLGQPQHF.

This clonotype occurred many times. CDR3 region: CASSLGGSTEAFF. The CDR3 nucleotides read TGTGCCAGCAGCTTGGGGGGGTCCACTGAAGCTTTCTTT. The chain employs TRBV5-6 and TRBJ1-1; D is possibly TRBD1 (5 bases). CDR1 is SGHDT and CDR2 is YYEEEE in the germline V gene. CDR3 length: 13 amino acids. V was trimmed by 0 bases and J by 4 bases, leaving 7 bases between them. The full variable domain, with the rest looked up from reference TRBV5-6 and TRBJ1-1, is DAGVTQSPTHLIKTRGQQVTLRCSPKSGHDTVSWYQQALGQGPQFIFQYYEEEERQRGNFPDRFSGHQFPNYSSELNVNALLLGDSALYLCASSLGGSTEAFFGQGTRLTVV.

This clonotype has a handful of counts. This chain uses TRBV3-1 with TRBJ1-5; perhaps TRBD1 as D (6 bases). The CDR3 extends over 15 amino acids. With 3 bases removed from V and 1 base from J, the gap between germline ends came to 10 bases. Per the germline V gene, CDR1 is LGHDT and CDR2 is YNNKEL (reference sequence). The CDR3 DNA sequence: TGTGCCAGCAGCCAGGCGGGACACAGCAATCAGCCCCAGCATTTT. Its translation: CASSQAGHSNQPQHF.

The table lists this clonotype with many counts. The rearrangement uses TRBV20-1 and TRBJ2-1; 10 bases match TRBD2. This CDR3 spans 16 amino acids. The germline CDR1 and CDR2 sequences are DFQATT and SNEGSKA (reference sequence). V lost 5 bases to trimming and J lost 7 bases; unmatched junction nucleotides: 14. The CDR3 DNA follows: TGCAGTGCTCTTTACCCCCTAGCGGGGGCGGGGAATGAGCAGTTCTTC. It codes for CSALYPLAGAGNEQFF.

This clonotype was counted ten times or more. DNA of the CDR3: TGTGCCAGCACGGACAGGGGGAAGCGTCAGCCCCAGCATTTT. Translated: CASTDRGKRQPQHF. The gene calls are TRBV6-1 and TRBJ1-5, with 10 nucleotides matching TRBD1. Trimming removed 7 bases from V and 6 bases from J; junction bases left unmatched: 6. The CDR3 loop spans 14 amino acids. CDR1 is MNHNS, CDR2 SASEGT, per germline.

This clonotype was seen repeatedly, ten times or more. This chain uses TRBV7-2 with TRBJ2-7; D remains ambiguous. CDR3 length: 14 amino acids. Germline values: CDR1 SGHTA, CDR2 FQGNSA. V was pared by 1 base and J by 6 bases, with 13 bases between. The CDR3 region is CASSLGQENLEQYF. DNA for the CDR3: TGTGCCAGCAGCTTAGGGCAGGAAAATCTCGAGCAGTACTTC.

This clonotype has ten or more counts. V usage is TRBV12-3 or TRBV12-4 and J usage is TRBJ1-4; D is possibly TRBD1 (6 bases). The V and J ends lost 6 bases and 1 base respectively, with 18 bases between them. The CDR3 has 17 amino acids. CDR3 bases: TGTGCCAGCAGCCAGGCGGGGGCCTCCGAAACTAATGAAAAACTGTTTTTT. Protein: CASSQAGASETNEKLFF.

This clonotype was seen repeatedly, ten times or more. This sequence joins TRBV4-2 and TRBJ1-4, with 8 nucleotides matching TRBD1. The CDR3 totals 15 residues. V shed 4 bases, J shed 7 bases, and the junction held 8 bases outside the gene matches. In germline, CDR1 is LGHNA, CDR2 YNFKEQ. CDR3 loop: CASSRDRDRSEKLFF. CDR3 bases: TGTGCCAGCAGCCGAGACCGGGACAGGAGTGAAAAACTGTTTTTT.

This clonotype was counted at least ten times. The chain carries TRBV7-9 and TRBJ2-3, with D perhaps TRBD2 (6 bases). The CDR3 loop spans 15 amino acids. V dropped 6 bases and J dropped 1 base, with 14 bases sitting between them. Germline-derived CDR1 and CDR2 are SEHNR and FQNEAQ (reference sequence). The CDR3 DNA follows: TGTGCCAGCAGTCGAACTAGCACGCGCACAGATACGCAGTATTTT. Encoded protein: CASSRTSTRTDTQYF.

This clonotype was picked up many times. The chain carries TRBV6-6 and TRBJ2-3; no definite D call. Looked up from germline, CDR1 is MNHNY and CDR2 is SVGAGI (reference sequence). Trimming shortened V by 5 bases and J by 4 bases, and 7 bases separated the two germline ends. This CDR3 has 12 residues. The CDR3 DNA follows: TGTGCCAGCAGTCCCGAGGCAGATACGCAGTATTTT. Amino acids: CASSPEADTQYF.

This clonotype has only a few counts. Since a much larger clone is just one base distant, this may be a read error. V gene TRBV9 combines with J gene TRBJ2-2; weak D call: TRBD1 (6 bases). Germline values: CDR1 SGDLS, CDR2 YYNGEE. The CDR3 is made up of 16 amino acids. V was shortened by 4 bases and J by 6 bases, with 19 bases between the two germline ends. The CDR3 sequence: CASSPWGTPEAGELFF. DNA of the CDR3: TGTGCCAGCAGCCCCTGGGGGACACCGGAGGCCGGGGAGCTGTTTTTT.

The V and J genes are TRBV12-3 or TRBV12-4 and TRBJ2-5; 8 bases agree with TRBD2. With 3 bases clipped from V and 5 bases from J, the junction kept 8 bases outside the gene matches. The CDR3 totals 15 residues. The chain's CDR3 is CASSLGTRGSETQYF. The DNA for the CDR3 is TGTGCCAGCAGTTTGGGGACTAGAGGGTCGGAGACCCAGTACTTC.

This clonotype was observed at least ten times. V and J are TRBV19 and TRBJ1-2; D is ambiguous. The CDR3 loop spans 13 amino acids. Germline V gives CDR1 LNHDA, CDR2 SQIVND (reference sequence). V was trimmed by 3 bases and J by 4 bases, leaving 9 bases between them. The CDR3 loop reads CASSIYSLYGYTF. The CDR3 bases are TGTGCCAGTAGTATCTACAGTCTCTATGGCTACACCTTC.

This clonotype was picked up many times. CDR3: CAISAQGAGQPQHF. For the CDR3, the DNA is TGTGCCATCTCGGCTCAGGGGGCTGGTCAGCCCCAGCATTTT. The chain has TRBV10-3 and TRBJ1-5; TRBD1 aligns across 8 bases. The CDR3 sequence is 14 residues long. Unmatched junction bases numbered 9, after V lost 8 bases and J lost 6 bases. CDR1 is ENHRY and CDR2 is SYGVKD in the germline V gene.

In its sample, this clonotype was seen many times. The genes are TRBV6-6 and TRBJ1-4; 7 bases agree with TRBD1. The CDR3 is made up of 13 amino acids. The V gene end was trimmed by 10 bases and the J gene end by 4 bases; junction bases not matched to a gene: 6. The germline CDR1 and CDR2 sequences are MNHNY and SVGAGI (reference sequence). The CDR3 DNA follows: TGTGCCATCCGGGACAGTCGTAATGAAAAACTGTTTTTT. Translation gives CAIRDSRNEKLFF.

This clonotype occurred many times. The chain employs TRBV13 and TRBJ2-3; unclear D gene. Germline V gene lookup returns CDR1 PRHDT and CDR2 FYEKMQ (reference sequence). There are 12 residues in the CDR3. Trimming removed 5 bases from V and 2 bases from J, with 5 bases in between. Here the CDR3 reads CASSGNTDTQYF. As DNA, the CDR3 is TGTGCCAGCAGCGGGAACACAGATACGCAGTATTTT.

In this sample, this clonotype turned up many times. The chain carries TRBV6-5 and TRBJ1-5; no reliable D call. This CDR3 spans 13 amino acids. V was shortened by 5 bases and J by 5 bases, with 10 bases between the two germline ends. Germline values: CDR1 MNHEY, CDR2 SVGAGI. The CDR3 coding sequence is TGTGCCAGCAGTCTCGCAGAGGATCAGCCCCAGCATTTT. Translated: CASSLAEDQPQHF.

To note about this clonotype: A much bigger clone sits one base away, suggesting this may be a read error. The chain combines TRBV5-1 with TRBJ2-5; D not certain. Germline V CDR1 and CDR2: SGHRS, YFSETQ. This CDR3 is 11 amino acids long. Deletions cut 5 bases from V and 2 bases from J, with 4 bases between. The DNA for the CDR3 is TGCGCCAGCAGTGAACAAGAGACCCAGTACTTC. It yields the protein CASSEQETQYF. The full variable domain, in which reference TRBV5-1 and TRBJ2-5 provide the parts outside the CDR3, is KAGVTQTPRYLIKTRGQQVTLSCSPISGHRSVSWYQQTPGQGLQFLFEYFSETQRNKGNFPGRFSGRQFSNSRSEMNVSTLELGDSALYLCASSEQETQYFGPGTRLLVL.

At least ten counts were recorded for this clonotype. V gene TRBV29-1 combines with J gene TRBJ1-4; no firm D call. Looked up from germline, CDR1 is SQVTM and CDR2 is ANQGSEA. V lost 2 bases, J lost 8 bases, and 12 bases lay in between. CDR3 length equals 13 residues. CDR3 DNA: TGCAGCGTTGAAAGGAACCGCCCAGAAAAACTGTTTTTT. It encodes CSVERNRPEKLFF.

This clonotype came up many times. The CDR3 coding sequence is TGTGCCAGCAGCCAAGCTGGGGCGGGGGGACCAGATACGCAGTATTTT. Its translation is CASSQAGAGGPDTQYF. The rearrangement uses TRBV3-1 and TRBJ2-3, with 8 nucleotides matching TRBD2. The V gene end was trimmed by 1 base and the J gene end by 4 bases; junction bases not matched to a gene: 7. CDR3 length: 16 amino acids. Looked up from germline, CDR1 is LGHDT and CDR2 is YNNKEL (reference sequence).

This clonotype came up a few times. The gene calls are TRBV6-2 or TRBV6-3 and TRBJ2-5, with D maybe TRBD2 (5 bases). V dropped 6 bases and J dropped 1 base, with 15 bases sitting between them. Looked up from germline, CDR1 is MNHEY and CDR2 is SVGEGT. The CDR3 extends over 15 amino acids. CDR3 in DNA: TGTGCCAGCAGCCCATCGGCGGGCCGCCAAGAGACCCAGTACTTC. Protein product: CASSPSAGRQETQYF.

Many counts were recorded for this clonotype. The J gene is TRBJ1-1, the V gene TRBV5-1; 9 bases fit TRBD1. CDR3 length: 17 amino acids. The junction had 13 bases not matched to a gene; V was cut back by 4 bases and J by 3 bases. CDR1 and CDR2 (germline): SGHRS, YFSETQ. CDR3 protein: CASSPGQGIVGDTEAFF. CDR3 in DNA: TGCGCCAGCAGCCCCGGACAGGGGATCGTTGGGGACACTGAAGCTTTCTTT.

This clonotype came up many times. This chain joins TRBV11-2 and TRBJ2-2; D gene ambiguous. CDR1 SGHAT and CDR2 FQNNGV come from the germline V gene. This CDR3 contains 15 residues. Trimming left V 6 bases short and J 1 base short, with 12 bases between. CDR3 sequence: CASSSTDKNTGELFF. CDR3 coding DNA: TGTGCCAGCAGTTCGACCGACAAGAACACCGGGGAGCTGTTTTTT.